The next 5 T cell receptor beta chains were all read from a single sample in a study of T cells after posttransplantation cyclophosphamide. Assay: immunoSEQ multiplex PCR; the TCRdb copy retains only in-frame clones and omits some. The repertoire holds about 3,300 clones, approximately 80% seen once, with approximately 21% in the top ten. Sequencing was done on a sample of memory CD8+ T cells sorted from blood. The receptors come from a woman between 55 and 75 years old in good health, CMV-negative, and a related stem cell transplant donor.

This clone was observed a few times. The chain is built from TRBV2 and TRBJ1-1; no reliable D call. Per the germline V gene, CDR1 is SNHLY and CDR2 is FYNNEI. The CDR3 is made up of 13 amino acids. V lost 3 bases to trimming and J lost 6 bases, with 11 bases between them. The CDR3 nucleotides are TGTGCCAGCAGTGAGGCAGGAGGGTCTGAAGCTTTCTTT. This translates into CASSEAGGSEAFF.

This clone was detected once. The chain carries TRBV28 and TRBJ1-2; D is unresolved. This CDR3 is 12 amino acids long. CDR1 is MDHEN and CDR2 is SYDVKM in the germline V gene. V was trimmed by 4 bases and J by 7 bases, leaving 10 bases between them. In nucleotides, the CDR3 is TGTGCCAGCAGTTGGAGCCTAAGTGGCTACACCTTC. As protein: CASSWSLSGYTF.

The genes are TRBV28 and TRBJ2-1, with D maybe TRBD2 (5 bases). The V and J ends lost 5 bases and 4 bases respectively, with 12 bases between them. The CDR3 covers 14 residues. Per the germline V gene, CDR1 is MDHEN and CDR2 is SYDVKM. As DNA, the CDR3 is TGTGCCAGCAGTCTACAAAGGGAGTACAATGAGCAGTTCTTC. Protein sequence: CASSLQREYNEQFF.

The CDR3 here is CASSLGTGGGDTQYF. The CDR3, as DNA: TGTGCCAGCAGTTTAGGGACAGGGGGCGGAGATACGCAGTATTTT. V is TRBV27 and J is TRBJ2-3; 12 bases are shared with TRBD1. This CDR3 contains 15 residues. The junction had 2 bases not matched to a gene; V was cut back by 2 bases and J by 5 bases. From germline, CDR1 is MNHEY and CDR2 SMNVEV (reference sequence).

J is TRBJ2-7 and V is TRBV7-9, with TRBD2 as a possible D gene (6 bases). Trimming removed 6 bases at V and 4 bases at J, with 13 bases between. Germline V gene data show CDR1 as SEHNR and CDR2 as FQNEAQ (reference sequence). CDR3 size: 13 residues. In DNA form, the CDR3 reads TGTGCCAGCAGTTCCAAAGGGAGGTACGAGCAGTACGTC. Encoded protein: CASSSKGRYEQYV.